The 23 T cell receptor beta chains below were found in one sample sequenced in a study of CD8+ T cells in alopecia areata (dated by TCRdb to the late 2010s). The time point label, as the study defines it: about 5 months on oral tofacitinib. This specimen's treatment or condition label, per the study, means: oral pan-JAK inhibitor, 5-10 mg twice daily. The library relied on the immunoSEQ multiplex PCR assay. RNA was extracted from all samples and reverse transcribed into cDNA as template for TCR sequencing. The clones in this table, taken by TCRdb from immuneACCESS, are in-frame only. Not every clone is retained; where verified, under half of the shortfall comes from an unresolved V gene, and the cause of the rest is unknown. The sample table lists approximately 190,000 clones, roughly 64% of them with a count of one. Of the sample, more than 5.5% is held by the ten largest clones. Sequencing used CD4+ T cells sorted from blood, obtained at week 24, from a patient treated with tofacitinib. These receptors were obtained from a human donor with alopecia areata.

This clone has more than one count but fewer than ten. V gene TRBV5-4 combines with J gene TRBJ2-3; 8 bases map to TRBD2. V was clipped by 2 bases and J by 1 base; unmatched bases: 3. This CDR3 is 15 amino acids long. Germline CDR1 and CDR2: SGHNT and YYREEE (reference sequence). For the CDR3, the DNA is TGTGCCAGCAGCTTCGGGGGGGCCCGCACAGATACGCAGTATTTT. Translating it yields CASSFGGARTDTQYF.

This clone was picked up a small number of times. The CDR3 reads CASSQGLEDLTYEQYF. The CDR3 DNA follows: TGCGCCAGCAGCCAAGGTTTGGAGGATCTAACCTACGAGCAGTACTTC. V gene TRBV4-1 combines with J gene TRBJ2-7; weak D call: TRBD2 (5 bases). The CDR3 runs 16 residues. Trimming shortened V by 1 base and J by 2 bases, and 15 bases separated the two germline ends. CDR1 is MGHRA, CDR2 YSYEKL, per germline.

This chain links TRBV30 with TRBJ2-7; D tentatively reads TRBD1 or TRBD2 (6 bases each). CDR1 and CDR2 from the germline V gene are GTSNPN and SVGIG (reference sequence). V dropped 1 base and J dropped 2 bases, with 12 bases sitting between them. This CDR3 comprises 14 residues. The chain's CDR3 is CAWSAEGGAYEQYF. CDR3 nucleotides: TGTGCCTGGAGTGCCGAGGGGGGAGCCTACGAGCAGTACTTC.

This clone was recorded only once. J is TRBJ2-7 and V is TRBV27; 7 bases line up with TRBD1. V lost 4 bases to trimming and J lost 2 bases; unmatched junction nucleotides: 11. The CDR3 is 16 amino acids. Germline V gene lookup returns CDR1 MNHEY and CDR2 SMNVEV (reference sequence). For the CDR3, the DNA is TGTGCCAGCAGTTCCTTTCGACAGGGTGCCCCCTACGAGCAGTACTTC. Protein product: CASSSFRQGAPYEQYF.

The genes are TRBV7-9 and TRBJ2-1, with TRBD2 matching 13 bases. CDR3 length: 18 residues. V gave up 4 bases and J gave up 2 bases; unmatched junction bases: 8. Germline V lookup: CDR1 SEHNR, CDR2 FQNEAQ (reference sequence). In nucleotides, the CDR3 is TGTGCCAGCAGCTCCCGTGCGGGACTAGCGGGGACCTACAATGAGCAGTTCTTC. It encodes CASSSRAGLAGTYNEQFF. The whole variable domain, filled in from reference TRBV7-9 and TRBJ2-1, reads DTGVSQNPRHKITKRGQNVTFRCDPISEHNRLYWYRQTLGQGPEFLTYFQNEAQLEKSRLLSDRFSAERPKGSFSTLEIQRTEQGDSAMYLCASSSRAGLAGTYNEQFFGPGTRLTVL.

This clone has just a few counts. The chain employs TRBV27 and TRBJ1-4, with D possibly TRBD1 on 5 matching bases. The length of the CDR3 is 13 residues. The germline V gene encodes CDR1 MNHEY and CDR2 SMNVEV (reference sequence). The V and J ends lost 5 bases and 6 bases respectively, with 10 bases between them. CDR3 in amino acids: CASSLQGDEKLFF. The CDR3 DNA reads as TGTGCCAGCAGTCTTCAGGGAGATGAAAAACTGTTTTTT.

The V call is TRBV7-6, the J call TRBJ1-6; 9 bases agree with TRBD1. Germline V gene lookup returns CDR1 SGHVS and CDR2 FNYEAQ. The CDR3 covers 14 residues. V was pared by 8 bases and J by 6 bases, with 5 bases of the junction left unmatched. The CDR3: CASGSGQGNSPLHF. DNA for the CDR3: TGTGCCAGCGGTTCGGGACAGGGTAATTCACCCCTCCACTTT.

This clone has only a few counts. The chain couples TRBV29-1 to TRBJ1-1; TRBD1 might be the D (5 bases). The germline gives CDR1 SQVTM, CDR2 ANQGSEA. CDR3 size: 11 residues. Trimming removed 3 bases at V and 3 bases at J, with 5 bases between. CDR3 bases: TGCAGCGTTGAGGGACACACTGAAGCTTTCTTT. Protein product: CSVEGHTEAFF.

This clone was picked up a small number of times. V usage is TRBV5-4 and J usage is TRBJ1-4, with D possibly matching TRBD1 (5 bases). Trimming took off 0 bases at V and 7 bases at J, with 13 bases between the two ends. Per the germline V gene, CDR1 is SGHNT and CDR2 is YYREEE (reference sequence). The CDR3 extends over 15 amino acids. The chain's CDR3 is CASSLVPGEGEKLFF. CDR3 nucleotides: TGTGCCAGCAGCTTGGTACCGGGGGAAGGTGAAAAACTGTTTTTT.

This clone was seen only a few times. The gene calls are TRBV10-3 and TRBJ1-6; TRBD1 matches at 7 bases. J gave up 7 bases and V 4 bases, and 7 bases lay outside the gene matches. The germline CDR1 and CDR2 sequences are ENHRY and SYGVKD. This CDR3 region has 15 residues. The CDR3 DNA reads TGTGCCATCAGTGGACAGGGTGGGGAAAATTCACCCCTCCACTTT. Translated, it gives CAISGQGGENSPLHF.

The chain joins TRBV30 to TRBJ2-7; 8 bases match TRBD1. The V and J ends lost 3 bases and 6 bases, in that order; junction bases with no gene match: 10. The CDR3 totals 14 residues. Germline V gene data show CDR1 as GTSNPN and CDR2 as SVGIG (reference sequence). The CDR3 DNA reads TGTGCCTGGAGAGGGACAGGCCCTTCGGGCGAGCAGTACTTC. Encoded protein: CAWRGTGPSGEQYF.

This clone was found a few times. This chain uses TRBV7-2 with TRBJ2-5; D gene unclear. Between the trimmed V and J ends, which lost 1 base and 5 bases, there was a span of 8 bases. The length of the CDR3 is 13 residues. Germline V CDR1 and CDR2: SGHTA, FQGNSA. CDR3: CASSLGTRETQYF. The CDR3 region has the DNA TGTGCCAGCAGCTTAGGTACCCGGGAGACCCAGTACTTC.

Sample share makes this clone medium-sized. The V call is TRBV2, the J call TRBJ1-5; D not resolved. The germline V gene has CDR1 SNHLY and CDR2 FYNNEI. The CDR3 is made up of 14 amino acids. V dropped 4 bases and J dropped 0 bases, with 7 bases sitting between them. The CDR3 protein is CASSAQSSNQPQHF. The CDR3 DNA follows: TGTGCCAGCAGTGCACAAAGTAGCAATCAGCCCCAGCATTTT.

This chain links TRBV5-4 with TRBJ2-2, with 8 positions matching TRBD2. Losses at the gene ends were 0 bases for V and 1 base for J; bases not matched to a gene: 2. The V gene's germline CDR1 is SGHNT and CDR2 YYREEE (reference sequence). The CDR3 is made up of 16 amino acids. The CDR3 coding sequence is TGTGCCAGCAGCTTGGGTAGCGGGATGAACACCGGGGAGCTGTTTTTT. Its translation: CASSLGSGMNTGELFF. Full variable domain (missing parts from reference TRBV5-4 and TRBJ2-2): ETGVTQSPTHLIKTRGQQVTLRCSSQSGHNTVSWYQQALGQGPQFIFQYYREEENGRGNFPPRFSGLQFPNYSSELNVNALELDDSALYLCASSLGSGMNTGELFFGEGSRLTVL.

V is TRBV30 and J is TRBJ2-1; D is possibly TRBD1 (6 bases). The CDR3 sequence is 12 residues long. Trimming shortened V by 4 bases and J by 4 bases, and 8 bases separated the two germline ends. Per germline, CDR1 GTSNPN and CDR2 SVGIG (reference sequence). The CDR3 nucleotides are TGTGCCTGGAACAGGGAATACAATGAGCAGTTCTTC. Amino acid sequence: CAWNREYNEQFF.

The V call is TRBV27, the J call TRBJ2-3; 8 nucleotides line up with TRBD2. After removal of 3 bases from V and 6 bases from J, the junction contained 5 bases not matched to a gene. The CDR3 spans 14 residues. Germline-derived CDR1 and CDR2 are MNHEY and SMNVEV (reference sequence). CDR3 bases: TGTGCCAGCAGTTTTGACGGGAGGGCGGATACGCAGTATTTT. It encodes CASSFDGRADTQYF.

V and J are TRBV6-5 and TRBJ1-2, with D perhaps matching TRBD1 (5 bases). This CDR3 spans 14 amino acids. CDR1 and CDR2 (germline): MNHEY, SVGAGI. V lost 0 bases and J 6 bases, leaving 11 bases between the germline ends. The CDR3 DNA is TGTGCCAGCAGTTACTCCGCAGGGTTGCATGGCTACACCTTC. Protein sequence: CASSYSAGLHGYTF.

This clone was detected a few times. This chain connects TRBV29-1 to TRBJ2-7; no clear D gene. This CDR3 comprises 11 residues. The ends were cut back, 2 bases at V and 8 bases at J, with 10 bases in the middle. In germline, CDR1 is SQVTM, CDR2 ANQGSEA. CDR3 residues: CSVERQLKQYF. The CDR3 coding sequence is TGCAGCGTTGAAAGGCAGCTTAAGCAGTACTTC.

The genes are TRBV7-9 and TRBJ1-2; D uncertain. Deletions cut 1 base from V and 4 bases from J, with 13 bases between. The CDR3 extends over 15 amino acids. Germline V lookup: CDR1 SEHNR, CDR2 FQNEAQ (reference sequence). CDR3 amino acids: CASSLDLADSYGYTF. The CDR3 bases are TGTGCCAGCAGCTTAGATTTGGCAGACTCCTATGGCTACACCTTC.

The rearrangement joins TRBV5-4 to TRBJ2-3; D perhaps matches TRBD2 (5 bases). V was clipped by 3 bases and J by 1 base, with 12 bases between them. This CDR3 is 15 amino acids long. Germline V lookup: CDR1 SGHNT, CDR2 YYREEE (reference sequence). CDR3 sequence: CASSWWGDRTDTQYF. The DNA for the CDR3 is TGTGCCAGCAGCTGGTGGGGAGATCGCACAGATACGCAGTATTTT.

The genes are TRBV7-9 and TRBJ2-7, with 8 bases fitting TRBD2. The CDR3 length is 15 residues. CDR1 and CDR2 from the germline V gene are SEHNR and FQNEAQ (reference sequence). V was clipped by 2 bases and J by 2 bases; unmatched bases: 5. The CDR3 region has the DNA TGTGCCAGCAGCTTAAACGGGAGGGCTGCCTACGAGCAGTACTTC. The encoded protein is CASSLNGRAAYEQYF.

The chain uses TRBV4-3 and TRBJ2-4; D gene ambiguous. The CDR3 loop spans 16 amino acids. V was cut by 0 bases and J by 0 bases, with 9 bases left in between. Germline CDR1 is LGHNA and CDR2 is YSLEER. CDR3 coding DNA: TGCGCCAGCAGCCAAGATTTCACCCTAGCCAAAAACATTCAGTACTTC. As protein: CASSQDFTLAKNIQYF.

V gene TRBV5-1 combines with J gene TRBJ2-1, with TRBD2 matching 15 bases. Germline V lookup: CDR1 SGHRS, CDR2 YFSETQ. The CDR3 sequence is 15 residues long. Trimming at V came to 4 bases and at J to 9 bases, leaving 5 bases not matched to a gene. Here the CDR3 reads CASSLGLAGGSEQFF. The CDR3 DNA reads TGCGCCAGCAGCCTCGGACTAGCGGGGGGGTCTGAGCAGTTCTTC.